Sequencing of this T cell receptor beta chain was carried out in a study of beta chain features in type 1 diabetes. The study reverse transcribed the entire isolated RNA, so it sequenced expressed TCRB transcripts. Profiled with immunoSEQ multiplex PCR; TCRdb holds only in-frame clones, not every one. The data contain roughly 250,000 clones, under 70% of them seen just once; the ten biggest clones take up approximately 0.053%. This CDR3 region has 15 residues. Germline assignment: CDR1 LNHNV and CDR2 YYDKDF (reference sequence). V was pared by 1 base and J by 2 bases, with 3 bases of the junction left unmatched.

V and J are TRBV15 and TRBJ2-3; 7 bases align to TRBD1. Sequenced material: naive CD4+ T cells from blood. The TCR originated in a man aged 30 to 45 in good health. The chain's CDR3 is CATSRAGGPTDTQYF. In nucleotides, the CDR3 is TGTGCCACCAGCAGAGCAGGGGGTCCCACAGATACGCAGTATTTT.